The 12 T cell receptor beta chains below come from one sample, sequenced in a study of Graves' ophthalmopathy and Graves' hyperthyroidism. Investigators amplified TCR beta CDR3 regions from RNA transcripts. Following a first-round RT-PCR that used HTBI primers, a second-round multiplex PCR was carried out. TCRdb re-called the multiplex PCR reads with MiXCR, one entry per CDR3 protein. Of a few hundred thousand distinct CDR3 sequences in the sample, under 25% are singletons; the top ten hold roughly 3%. Sequenced sample: peripheral blood. Source of these receptors: a woman under 30 with stable Graves' hyperthyroidism.

In this sample, this clonotype turned up many times. The rearrangement links TRBV28 to TRBJ2-7; D tentatively fits TRBD1 or TRBD2 (5 bases each). The ends were cut back, 6 bases at V and 0 bases at J, with 15 bases in the middle. Germline-derived CDR1 and CDR2 are MDHEN and SYDVKM. This CDR3 is built from 15 residues. This CDR3 reads CASRAMGTSSYEQYF. The CDR3 nucleotides read TGTGCCAGCAGGGCAATGGGGACGAGCTCCTACGAGCAGTACTTC.

This clonotype occurred many times. The chain combines TRBV6-2 or TRBV6-3 with TRBJ2-2; 10 bases agree with TRBD2. Germline V gives CDR1 MNHEY, CDR2 SVGEGT. CDR3 length: 18 residues. V was pared by 0 bases and J by 0 bases, with 4 bases of the junction left unmatched. The DNA of the CDR3 is TGTGCCAGCAGTTACTCACTAGCGGGACCCGCGAACACCGGGGAGCTGTTTTTT. Translation: CASSYSLAGPANTGELFF.

This clonotype was found many times. The junction and the germline gene differ at one end; a read error may be behind it. The rearrangement joins TRBV28 to TRBJ2-5; D possibly uses TRBD1 or TRBD2 (5 bases each). Germline lookup yields CDR1 MDHEN and CDR2 SYDVKM. The CDR3 loop spans 15 amino acids. The CDR3 sequence is CASSFPPPGTTGLDF. CDR3 bases: TGTGCCAGCAGTTTTCCGCCCCCCGGGACCACCGGTTTGGACTTC.

The rearrangement links TRBV5-6 to TRBJ2-7; D is perhaps TRBD1 or TRBD2 (7 bases each). The CDR3 has 15 amino acids. V lost 5 bases to trimming and J lost 2 bases, with 17 bases between them. Per the germline V gene, CDR1 is SGHDT and CDR2 is YYEEEE. CDR3 sequence (DNA): TGTGCCAGCAGGATGGAGGCAGGGGGGGCCTACGAGCAGTACTTC. It translates to CASRMEAGGAYEQYF.

Ten or more counts support this clonotype. The rearrangement links TRBV20-1 to TRBJ2-6; D gene uncertain. Trimming took 1 base from V and 2 from J, leaving 9 bases between them. The V gene's germline CDR1 is DFQATT and CDR2 SNEGSKA (reference sequence). This CDR3 region has 15 residues. The DNA of the CDR3 is TGCAGTGCTAGAGCCCCCAGGACTGGGGCCAACGTCCTGACTTTC. This sequence encodes CSARAPRTGANVLTF.

This clonotype showed up just a few times. The chain uses TRBV4-3 and TRBJ2-2; D possibly corresponds to TRBD2 (6 bases). This CDR3 contains 18 residues. CDR1 and CDR2 from the germline V gene are LGHNA and YSLEER. The V end was cut by 1 base, the J end by 1 base, with 16 bases between. As DNA, the CDR3 is TGCGCCAGCAGCCAAGTCCATGGAGGGATGGGGAACACCGGGGAGCTGTTTTTT. Amino acid sequence: CASSQVHGGMGNTGELFF.

The chain recombines TRBV11-2 with TRBJ1-2; D unclear. Trimming cost V 6 bases and J 4 bases, with 15 bases left between them. CDR1 is SGHAT and CDR2 is FQNNGV in the germline V gene. The CDR3 length is 14 residues. The DNA for the CDR3 is TGTGCCAGCAGGGGGTTGCGGGGTAGCTATGGCTACACCTTC. Translated, it gives CASRGLRGSYGYTF.

This clonotype has at least ten counts. The chain has TRBV28 and TRBJ1-2, with D uncertain. The germline V and J ends were trimmed by 3 bases and 0 bases, with 8 bases remaining between them. This CDR3 region has 14 residues. Germline V gene lookup returns CDR1 MDHEN and CDR2 SYDVKM. The CDR3 spells CASSFPRTNYGYTF. The CDR3, as DNA: TGTGCCAGCAGTTTTCCCAGAACTAACTATGGCTACACCTTC.

This clonotype was picked up many times. The V call is TRBV3-1, the J call TRBJ2-5; TRBD2 aligns across 7 bases. The CDR3 runs 13 residues. The V and J ends lost 1 base and 4 bases, in that order; junction bases with no gene match: 0. Germline CDR1 reads LGHDT; CDR2 reads YNNKEL (reference sequence). The CDR3 nucleotides are TGTGCCAGCAGCCAAGCGGGAGGAGAGACCCAGTACTTC. As protein: CASSQAGGETQYF.

This clonotype was seen repeatedly, ten times or more. The gene calls are TRBV11-1 and TRBJ1-1; TRBD1 might be the D (6 bases). The CDR3 loop spans 14 amino acids. CDR1 is SGHAT and CDR2 is FQDESV in the germline V gene (reference sequence). V was clipped by 5 bases and J by 3 bases, with 13 bases between them. CDR3 in DNA: TGTGCCAGCAGCCACAGTCCAGGGGACACTGAAGCTTTCTTT. Translation: CASSHSPGDTEAFF.

J is TRBJ1-1 and V is TRBV20-1; D possibly corresponds to TRBD1 (5 bases). This CDR3 contains 13 residues. V was trimmed by 3 bases and J by 1 base, leaving 9 bases between them. CDR1 and CDR2 from the germline V gene are DFQATT and SNEGSKA (reference sequence). The CDR3 reads CSARTDRNTEAFF. The CDR3 bases are TGCAGTGCTAGGACAGATCGGAACACTGAAGCTTTCTTT.

This clonotype was counted ten times or more. The chain couples TRBV7-3 to TRBJ1-1, with 7 bases fitting TRBD1. The germline V gene encodes CDR1 SGHTA and CDR2 FQGTGA. With 5 bases clipped from V and 4 bases from J, the junction kept 4 bases outside the gene matches. CDR3 length: 13 residues. The CDR3 reads CASSKAGGTEAFF. The CDR3 DNA reads as TGTGCCAGCAGCAAGGCAGGGGGCACTGAAGCTTTCTTT.